Listed here are 31 T cell receptor beta chains from one sample, sequenced in a study of CD8+ T cells in alopecia areata. Reverse transcription of extracted RNA yielded cDNA, which provided the sequencing template. Only in-frame clones appear in the TCRdb table, and some are missing; sequencing was by immunoSEQ multiplex PCR. The sample shows roughly 60,000 clones, under 60% of them seen only once. The sample's treatment: oral pan-JAK inhibitor, 5-10 mg twice daily. This specimen consisted of CD8+ T cells sorted from blood, obtained at approximately week 36, from a patient treated with tofacitinib. These receptors came from a human donor with alopecia areata.

The V gene is TRBV28, the J gene TRBJ1-2, with a possible D match to TRBD1 (5 bases). With 7 bases removed from V and 8 bases from J, the gap between germline ends came to 17 bases. The CDR3 extends over 13 amino acids. Germline V gene lookup returns CDR1 MDHEN and CDR2 SYDVKM. In DNA form, the CDR3 reads TGTGCCAGCAACCTCGGGGCGGGGCTGGGCTACACCTTC. This codes for CASNLGAGLGYTF.

The sample holds a few counts of this clone. The rearrangement uses TRBV29-1 and TRBJ2-4; the D is unclear. This CDR3 spans 15 amino acids. Germline V lookup: CDR1 SQVTM, CDR2 ANQGSEA. V lost 0 bases, J lost 7 bases, and 16 bases lay in between. CDR3 coding DNA: TGCAGCGTTGAAGATATGGCCAGCCCGGGTAACATTCAGTACTTC. This sequence encodes CSVEDMASPGNIQYF.

The CDR3 spells CTSSQGTSGRTVLNIQYF. The CDR3, as DNA: TGCACCAGCAGCCAAGGTACTAGCGGGAGAACTGTGTTGAACATTCAGTACTTC. The chain employs TRBV1 and TRBJ2-4; the table's D call of TRBD2 was not tested on the DNA. TRBV1 is listed as a pseudogene. The CDR3 is 18 residues long.

The sample holds a few counts of this clone. The gene calls are TRBV28 and TRBJ1-2; D ambiguous. The CDR3 is 15 amino acids. Deletions cut 1 base from V and 4 bases from J, with 13 bases between. Germline V gene lookup returns CDR1 MDHEN and CDR2 SYDVKM. Here the CDR3 DNA reads TGTGCCAGCAGTTTATTGGCCTTAAGGACCTATGGCTACACCTTC. Amino acid sequence: CASSLLALRTYGYTF.

The chain has TRBV5-1 and TRBJ2-6; TRBD1 agrees at 8 bases. The V segment lost 4 bases and the J segment 3 bases; nucleotides outside the gene matches: 6. Germline CDR1 is SGHRS and CDR2 is YFSETQ. CDR3 size: 16 residues. The CDR3 sequence: CASSPGQAFGANVLTF. Here the CDR3 DNA reads TGCGCCAGCAGCCCGGGACAGGCTTTTGGGGCCAACGTCCTGACTTTC. The entire variable domain, with the rest obtained from reference TRBV5-1 and TRBJ2-6, is as follows: KAGVTQTPRYLIKTRGQQVTLSCSPISGHRSVSWYQQTPGQGLQFLFEYFSETQRNKGNFPGRFSGRQFSNSRSEMNVSTLELGDSALYLCASSPGQAFGANVLTFGAGSRLTVL.

This clone was seen only a few times. CDR3 residues: CATSGRQAGHSYEQYF. CDR3 nucleotides: TGTGCCACCAGCGGACGACAAGCAGGGCACTCCTACGAGCAGTACTTC. The chain is built from TRBV15 and TRBJ2-7; D is perhaps TRBD1 (5 bases). The germline CDR1 and CDR2 sequences are LNHNV and YYDKDF (reference sequence). Trimming cost V 5 bases and J 0 bases, with 17 bases left between them. CDR3 length equals 16 residues.

The chain carries TRBV7-9 and TRBJ2-7; a possible D gene is TRBD2 (6 bases). The V end lost 6 bases, the J end lost 7 bases, and 13 bases lay between the germline ends. This CDR3 has 12 amino acids. Germline loops: CDR1 SEHNR, CDR2 FQNEAQ (reference sequence). The DNA for the CDR3 is TGTGCCAGCAGTCCCTGGAGGGGTGAGCAGTACTTC. Protein: CASSPWRGEQYF.

This chain links TRBV9 with TRBJ2-3; D is ambiguous. The CDR3 totals 14 residues. Trimming pared 0 bases from V and 5 bases from J, leaving 10 bases between. CDR1 is SGDLS, CDR2 YYNGEE, per germline. The CDR3 coding sequence is TGTGCCAGCAGCGTAGCTCTAGGATTAGATACGCAGTATTTT. It yields the protein CASSVALGLDTQYF.

This clone has just a few counts. The V and J genes are TRBV29-1 and TRBJ2-7; the D is unclear. V was pared by 4 bases and J by 0 bases, with 10 bases between. The germline gives CDR1 SQVTM, CDR2 ANQGSEA. The CDR3 loop spans 13 amino acids. Here the CDR3 DNA reads TGCAGCGTTGGATCCCAGAGCTCCTACGAGCAGTACTTC. It encodes CSVGSQSSYEQYF.

This clone was seen a few times. The chain has TRBV25-1 and TRBJ2-7; no definite D call. Germline V gene lookup returns CDR1 MGHDK and CDR2 SYGVNS. The CDR3 contains 13 residues. The V end lost 6 bases, the J end lost 3 bases, and 12 bases lay between the germline ends. CDR3 residues: CASSETPSYEQYF. The CDR3 nucleotides are TGTGCCAGCAGCGAGACTCCGAGCTACGAGCAGTACTTC.

The chain joins TRBV7-3 to TRBJ2-3, with TRBD2 identical over 12 bases. In germline, CDR1 is SGHTA, CDR2 FQGTGA. The CDR3 has 17 residues. The J segment lost 6 bases and the V segment lost 3 bases, leaving 10 bases of the junction unmatched. The CDR3 loop is CASSLGTSGYGRDTQYF. The CDR3 DNA is TGTGCCAGCAGCTTGGGGACTAGCGGGTATGGGCGCGATACGCAGTATTTT. Looking up the rest from reference TRBV7-3 and TRBJ2-3 gives the full variable domain: GAGVSQTPSNKVTEKGKYVELRCDPISGHTALYWYRQSLGQGPEFLIYFQGTGAADDSGLPNDRFFAVRPEGSVSTLKIQRTERGDSAVYLCASSLGTSGYGRDTQYFGPGTRLTVL.

The rearrangement links TRBV7-6 to TRBJ2-5; 12 bases are a match to TRBD2. This CDR3 comprises 14 residues. Germline loops: CDR1 SGHVS, CDR2 FNYEAQ. Unmatched junction bases numbered 11, after V lost 7 bases and J lost 11 bases. The CDR3 sequence: CASMPSRLAGAQYF. The DNA of the CDR3 is TGTGCCAGCATGCCCTCTAGACTAGCGGGAGCTCAGTACTTC.

J is TRBJ1-5 and V is TRBV27; D remains ambiguous. The ends were cut back, 6 bases at V and 9 bases at J, with 18 bases in the middle. This CDR3 spans 14 amino acids. In germline, CDR1 is MNHEY, CDR2 SMNVEV (reference sequence). For the CDR3, the DNA is TGTGCCAGCAGACCCCGGGCCTCCCTGGGGCCCCAGCATTTT. Translation: CASRPRASLGPQHF.

This clone has a handful of counts. The chain is built from TRBV27 and TRBJ2-7, with 9 bases that match TRBD2. This CDR3 spans 14 amino acids. V lost 6 bases, J lost 3 bases, and 6 bases stayed unmatched. Germline CDR1 MNHEY, CDR2 SMNVEV (reference sequence). This CDR3 reads CASRVSAGGYEQYF. The CDR3 DNA reads TGTGCCAGCAGGGTTTCAGCGGGGGGCTACGAGCAGTACTTC.

Comments on this clone: Other DNA sequences from this sample encode an identical CDR3 as well. CDR3 protein: CATSRDRGTGGELFF. CDR3 bases: TGTGCCACCAGCAGAGATAGGGGGACGGGGGGGGAGCTGTTTTTT. The chain employs TRBV15 and TRBJ2-2, with D possibly matching TRBD1 (6 bases). The CDR3 extends over 15 amino acids. Trimming stripped 0 bases from V and 8 bases from J, with 13 bases between. From germline, CDR1 is LNHNV and CDR2 YYDKDF (reference sequence).

This clone was found a few times. This chain uses TRBV6-4 with TRBJ2-2; 7 bases map to TRBD2. CDR3 length: 14 amino acids. Germline V gene data show CDR1 as MRHNA and CDR2 as SNTAGT. The ends lost 8 bases at V and 3 bases at J; junction bases unmatched: 6. Here the CDR3 DNA reads TGTGCCAGCCACGGGGAGGGCGACACCGGGGAGCTGTTTTTT. This encodes CASHGEGDTGELFF.

The table lists this clone with a count of one. The junction departs from germline at one end; a sequencing error may be responsible. The chain combines TRBV30 with TRBJ2-7, with 12 bases lining up with TRBD1. The CDR3 has 14 amino acids. Germline V gene sequence: CDR1 GTSNPN, CDR2 SVGIG (reference sequence). The CDR3 loop reads CAWAPFPGTGGSHF. As DNA, the CDR3 is TGTGCCTGGGCCCCATTTCCCGGGACAGGGGGCAGCCACTTC.

This clone was seen a handful of times. For the CDR3, the DNA is TGCAGCGTTATCACCGACTCTGGGGCCAACGTCCTGACTTTC. Translation: CSVITDSGANVLTF. The rearrangement uses TRBV29-1 and TRBJ2-6; D not resolved. Trimming pared 5 bases from V and 0 bases from J, leaving 8 bases between. The length of the CDR3 is 14 residues. Germline CDR1 is SQVTM and CDR2 is ANQGSEA.

This clone was detected a few times. The rearrangement uses TRBV25-1 and TRBJ1-1, with D possibly being TRBD1 (5 bases). Germline CDR1 MGHDK, CDR2 SYGVNS. The length of the CDR3 is 12 residues. Trimming pared 5 bases from V and 1 base from J, leaving 5 bases between. The chain's CDR3 is CASSTGNTEAFF. The CDR3 nucleotides read TGTGCCAGCAGTACAGGGAACACTGAAGCTTTCTTT.

The V call is TRBV5-1, the J call TRBJ2-7, with a tentative D call TRBD1 (5 bases). With 2 bases removed from V and 6 bases from J, the gap between germline ends came to 12 bases. Germline CDR1 SGHRS, CDR2 YFSETQ. CDR3 length equals 13 residues. Here the CDR3 reads CASSFNRLGEQYF. CDR3 DNA: TGCGCCAGCAGCTTCAACAGGTTGGGCGAGCAGTACTTC.

This clone was seen a single time. This chain uses TRBV11-2 with TRBJ2-7; D remains ambiguous. V gave up 3 bases and J gave up 7 bases, with 7 bases separating them. Per the germline V gene, CDR1 is SGHAT and CDR2 is FQNNGV. The CDR3 spans 11 residues. DNA for the CDR3: TGTGCCAGCAGCTTGGTTGAGGAGCAGTACTTC. As protein: CASSLVEEQYF.

V and J are TRBV4-1 and TRBJ2-1; 7 bases align to TRBD2. The CDR3 has 11 amino acids. The germline V gene has CDR1 MGHRA and CDR2 YSYEKL. V shed 1 base and J 15 bases; nucleotides not matched to a gene: 3. CDR3 in amino acids: CASSQAGLTFF. The CDR3 bases are TGCGCCAGCAGCCAAGCGGGACTAACGTTCTTC.

J is TRBJ1-4 and V is TRBV4-3; 12 nucleotides align to TRBD1. Germline V gives CDR1 LGHNA, CDR2 YSLEER. The trim removed 5 bases at V and 8 bases at J, leaving 9 bases unmatched. This CDR3 spans 16 amino acids. CDR3: CASSSGDGTGGEKLFF. The DNA of the CDR3 is TGCGCCAGCAGCTCCGGGGATGGGACAGGGGGCGAAAAACTGTTTTTT.

The J gene is TRBJ2-3, the V gene TRBV2; 12 bases line up with TRBD2. Germline loops: CDR1 SNHLY, CDR2 FYNNEI. CDR3 size: 17 residues. The V gene end was trimmed by 6 bases and the J gene end by 2 bases; junction bases not matched to a gene: 9. The CDR3 sequence is CASSRTTSGRITDTQYF. The CDR3 DNA follows: TGTGCCAGCAGCCGCACAACTAGCGGGAGGATCACAGATACGCAGTATTTT.

The chain recombines TRBV25-1 with TRBJ2-7; 9 bases align to TRBD2. Germline V gene sequence: CDR1 MGHDK, CDR2 SYGVNS. The CDR3 is made up of 15 amino acids. Trimming removed 1 base from V and 5 bases from J; junction bases left unmatched: 6. CDR3 in amino acids: CASSESLAGYHEQYF. CDR3 coding DNA: TGTGCCAGCAGTGAATCCCTAGCGGGATACCACGAGCAGTACTTC.

The sample holds a few counts of this clone. V usage is TRBV29-1 and J usage is TRBJ1-4; D is undetermined. Germline V gene lookup returns CDR1 SQVTM and CDR2 ANQGSEA. Trimming removed 7 bases from V and 5 bases from J, with 11 bases in between. CDR3 length: 12 amino acids. The CDR3 DNA sequence: TGCAGCGGATACGGCCCGAATGAAAAACTGTTTTTT. Translated, it gives CSGYGPNEKLFF.

J is TRBJ2-4 and V is TRBV29-1, with D possibly TRBD2 on 5 matching bases. V was clipped by 4 bases and J by 2 bases, with 15 bases between them. The CDR3 covers 15 residues. Looked up from germline, CDR1 is SQVTM and CDR2 is ANQGSEA. This chain's CDR3 is CSVVEVFSPKNIQYF. The CDR3 region has the DNA TGCAGCGTTGTGGAGGTATTCTCACCCAAAAACATTCAGTACTTC.

This clone was recorded only once. The rearrangement uses TRBV29-1 and TRBJ1-2, with a tentative D call TRBD1 (5 bases). This CDR3 is built from 14 residues. Trimming removed 2 bases from V and 5 bases from J, with 15 bases in between. CDR1 is SQVTM, CDR2 ANQGSEA, per germline. The CDR3 nucleotides read TGCAGCGTTGAAACCGGCGGGGACTATTATGGCTACACCTTC. Translating gives CSVETGGDYYGYTF.

This chain uses TRBV13 with TRBJ1-5; D perhaps matches TRBD1 (6 bases). V was pared by 3 bases and J by 4 bases, with 7 bases between. The germline CDR1 and CDR2 sequences are PRHDT and FYEKMQ (reference sequence). The CDR3 is made up of 13 amino acids. CDR3 DNA sequence: TGTGCCAGCAGCTTCGGGACAAATCAGCCCCAGCATTTT. Translation gives CASSFGTNQPQHF.

The V and J genes are TRBV5-6 and TRBJ2-4; weak D call: TRBD1 (6 bases). Germline V gene lookup returns CDR1 SGHDT and CDR2 YYEEEE. This CDR3 spans 14 amino acids. V lost 7 bases and J lost 1, with 12 bases in between. The CDR3 region has the DNA TGTGCCAGCGAGGACAGTTTGGCCAAAAACATTCAGTACTTC. Translated: CASEDSLAKNIQYF.

The CDR3 DNA reads TGTGCCAGCAGCTTTAGCGGGAGGGGCGGAGATACGCAGTATTTT. This encodes CASSFSGRGGDTQYF. The J gene is TRBJ2-3, the V gene TRBV2; the match to TRBD2 covers 11 bases. This CDR3 comprises 15 residues. Germline assignment: CDR1 SNHLY and CDR2 FYNNEI. Trimming at V came to 6 bases and at J to 5 bases, leaving 7 bases not matched to a gene.